The 15 T cell receptor beta chains in this list originate from one sample, sequenced in a study of cytomegalovirus exposure and HLA in healthy donors. TCRdb's copy holds only in-frame clones and misses some; the assay was immunoSEQ multiplex PCR. The sample carries 250,000 to 300,000 clones, around 85% recorded once. The source material was PBMCs. The source is a woman aged 18-30 years in good health and CMV-seronegative.

A word on this clone: This specimen includes other DNA sequences encoding the same CDR3. The V call is TRBV4-1, the J call TRBJ1-2, with a weak D call TRBD1 (6 bases). This CDR3 has 16 amino acids. Trimming cost V 0 bases and J 1 base, with 12 bases left between them. Germline V CDR1 and CDR2: MGHRA, YSYEKL. CDR3 sequence reads: CASSQDGTGINYGYTF. CDR3 in DNA: TGCGCCAGCAGCCAAGATGGTACAGGGATTAACTATGGCTACACCTTC.

This clone was recorded only once. CDR3 bases: TGTGCCAGCTCACCGGTTATACTTGGGACTAGCTATGAGCAGTTCTTC. As protein: CASSPVILGTSYEQFF. J is TRBJ2-1 and V is TRBV18; the match to TRBD2 covers 9 bases. The CDR3 length is 16 residues. The germline gives CDR1 KGHSH, CDR2 LQKENI. Trimming cost V 3 bases and J 8 bases; bases outside gene matches: 11.

CDR3 nucleotide sequence: TGTGCCAGCAGCTTGGCCCAGGGGGCGAATTCACCCCTCCACTTT. It specifies CASSLAQGANSPLHF. The V call is TRBV5-4, the J call TRBJ1-6, with 8 bases matching TRBD1. The CDR3 runs to 15 residues. Per the germline V gene, CDR1 is SGHNT and CDR2 is YYREEE (reference sequence). After removal of 0 bases from V and 7 bases from J, the junction contained 3 bases not matched to a gene.

In its sample, this clone was seen a few times. The rearrangement uses TRBV9 and TRBJ1-2; the D gene is possibly TRBD1 (5 bases). The V gene's germline CDR1 is SGDLS and CDR2 YYNGEE. V gave up 4 bases and J gave up 5 bases, with 12 bases separating them. The CDR3 has 13 residues. CDR3 nucleotides: TGTGCCAGCAGCACCCAGGGTGGGTATGGCTACACCTTC. Protein: CASSTQGGYGYTF.

This clone has only one observation. The gene calls are TRBV4-2 and TRBJ2-2; D is undetermined. This CDR3 region has 17 residues. Between the trimmed V and J ends, which lost 1 base and 1 base, there was a span of 13 bases. CDR1 is LGHNA, CDR2 YNFKEQ, per germline. In nucleotides, the CDR3 is TGTGCCAGCAGCCAAGTATTGGTCGCAGAGAACACCGGGGAGCTGTTTTTT. This gives the protein CASSQVLVAENTGELFF.

The rearrangement links TRBV2 to TRBJ2-1; 10 nucleotides line up with TRBD2. With V trimmed by 6 bases and J by 5 bases, 7 bases remained unmatched. The CDR3 extends over 15 amino acids. CDR1 and CDR2 from the germline V gene are SNHLY and FYNNEI. The CDR3 region has the DNA TGTGCCAGCAGACCGAGCGGGGGGGCCGACAATGAGCAGTTCTTC. Protein sequence: CASRPSGGADNEQFF. The variable domain in full, completed from reference TRBV2 and TRBJ2-1, reads EPEVTQTPSHQVTQMGQEVILRCVPISNHLYFYWYRQILGQKVEFLVSFYNNEISEKSEIFDDQFSVERPDGSNFTLKIRSTKLEDSAMYFCASRPSGGADNEQFFGPGTRLTVL.

V usage is TRBV5-6 and J usage is TRBJ2-5; 8 bases map to TRBD2. From germline, CDR1 is SGHDT and CDR2 YYEEEE. The CDR3 totals 16 residues. V gave up 4 bases and J gave up 3 bases; unmatched junction bases: 11. The CDR3 protein is CASSTLPGGAKETQYF. The CDR3 coding sequence is TGTGCCAGCAGCACCCTCCCCGGGGGGGCCAAAGAGACCCAGTACTTC.

CDR3 sequence reads: CAWSALASGRTYEQYF. The CDR3 coding sequence is TGTGCCTGGAGTGCATTGGCTAGCGGGAGGACCTACGAGCAGTACTTC. This sequence joins TRBV30 and TRBJ2-7; 11 bases map to TRBD2. The V gene's germline CDR1 is GTSNPN and CDR2 SVGIG (reference sequence). The CDR3 sequence is 16 residues long. J gave up 2 bases and V 1 base, and 7 bases lay outside the gene matches.

V gene TRBV6-4 combines with J gene TRBJ2-1; TRBD2 matches at 9 bases. Germline values: CDR1 MRHNA, CDR2 SNTAGT. The CDR3 spans 15 residues. Unmatched junction bases numbered 2, after V lost 3 bases and J lost 2 bases. CDR3 amino acids: CASSEREGPYNEQFF. The CDR3, as DNA: TGTGCCAGCAGTGAGCGGGAGGGCCCCTACAATGAGCAGTTCTTC.

As concerns this clone: Within the sample, other DNA sequences also encode this same CDR3. This chain connects TRBV5-1 to TRBJ1-1; D uncertain. The V end was cut by 0 bases, the J end by 1 base, with 4 bases between. Germline CDR1 reads SGHRS; CDR2 reads YFSETQ. The CDR3 has 13 residues. The CDR3 DNA reads TGCGCCAGCAGCTTGGGAGGGAACACTGAAGCTTTCTTT. Its translation: CASSLGGNTEAFF.

This sequence joins TRBV4-1 and TRBJ1-5; D uncertain. CDR1 and CDR2 (germline): MGHRA, YSYEKL. V lost 0 bases and J 5 bases, leaving 11 bases between the germline ends. The CDR3 sequence is 15 residues long. CDR3 region: CASSQERSTHQPQHF. As DNA, the CDR3 is TGCGCCAGCAGCCAAGAGCGGAGTACACATCAGCCCCAGCATTTT.

The J gene is TRBJ1-5, the V gene TRBV7-2; D is uncertain. Germline loops: CDR1 SGHTA, CDR2 FQGNSA. This CDR3 contains 15 residues. Trimming stripped 3 bases from V and 1 base from J, with 10 bases between. CDR3 nucleotides: TGTGCCAGCAGCTTGAGTGGGCAGAGCAATCAGCCCCAGCATTTT. It translates to CASSLSGQSNQPQHF.

This chain joins TRBV28 and TRBJ1-2; D is possibly TRBD1 (6 bases). The CDR3 runs 14 residues. The germline V gene encodes CDR1 MDHEN and CDR2 SYDVKM. V dropped 6 bases and J dropped 5 bases, with 16 bases sitting between them. The CDR3 coding sequence is TGTGCCAGCAGGAAACAGGGCGGATCTTATGGCTACACCTTC. Its translation is CASRKQGGSYGYTF.

V is TRBV2 and J is TRBJ1-5; TRBD1 aligns across 10 bases. CDR3 length: 18 residues. V trimming: 6 bases; J trimming: 1 base; junction bases outside the gene matches: 12. Germline V gene lookup returns CDR1 SNHLY and CDR2 FYNNEI. The CDR3 DNA sequence: TGTGCCAGCAGCCGGGACAGGGGATCGGTTTACAGCAATCAGCCCCAGCATTTT. Its translation is CASSRDRGSVYSNQPQHF.

This clone was found once. The V and J genes are TRBV5-1 and TRBJ1-2, with D perhaps matching TRBD1 (5 bases). The CDR3 is 14 residues long. Germline V gene lookup returns CDR1 SGHRS and CDR2 YFSETQ. Trimming cost V 0 bases and J 4 bases, with 10 bases left between them. The CDR3 DNA reads TGCGCCAGCAGCTTGGAGGGCAGGGCCTATGGCTACACCTTC. This encodes CASSLEGRAYGYTF. Variable domain in full (rest from reference TRBV5-1 and TRBJ1-2): KAGVTQTPRYLIKTRGQQVTLSCSPISGHRSVSWYQQTPGQGLQFLFEYFSETQRNKGNFPGRFSGRQFSNSRSEMNVSTLELGDSALYLCASSLEGRAYGYTFGSGTRLTVV.